This note documents a single TCR beta chain sequence. What it recognizes is unknown. This sample was included in a study of cytomegalovirus exposure and HLA in healthy donors. Participants comprised healthy donors of bone marrow. This CDR3 has 15 residues. Per the germline V gene, CDR1 is SGHRS and CDR2 is YFSETQ. V was clipped by 2 bases and J by 1 base, with 11 bases between them. PCR involved 60 Vbeta and 13 Jbeta primers. Clones were sequenced by immunoSEQ multiplex PCR, and TCRdb holds only the in-frame ones, with some missing. The repertoire holds 150,000 to 200,000 clones, with 55% to 80% as singletons. Findings and caveats of the study: 150 or so TCR beta chains were listed as cytomegalovirus-associated.

This chain uses TRBV5-1 with TRBJ2-3; D not certain. This receptor was obtained from a woman between 18 and 29 years old in good health and CMV-seropositive. Sequenced input: PBMCs. The CDR3 region is CASSFSFGGTDTQYF. The CDR3, as DNA: TGCGCCAGCAGCTTCAGCTTTGGAGGCACAGATACGCAGTATTTT.